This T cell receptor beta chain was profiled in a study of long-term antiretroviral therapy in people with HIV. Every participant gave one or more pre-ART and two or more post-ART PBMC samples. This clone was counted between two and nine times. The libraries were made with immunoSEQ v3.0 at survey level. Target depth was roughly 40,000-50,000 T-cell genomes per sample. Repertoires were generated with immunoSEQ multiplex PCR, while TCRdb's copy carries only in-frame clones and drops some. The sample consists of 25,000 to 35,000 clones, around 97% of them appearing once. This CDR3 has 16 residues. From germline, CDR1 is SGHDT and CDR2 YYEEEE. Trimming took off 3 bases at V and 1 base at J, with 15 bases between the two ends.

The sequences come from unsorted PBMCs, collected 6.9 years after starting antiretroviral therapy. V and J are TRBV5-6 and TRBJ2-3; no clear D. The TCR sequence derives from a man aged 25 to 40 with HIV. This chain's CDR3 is CASSSGGPSRTDTQYF. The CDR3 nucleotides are TGTGCCAGCAGCTCCGGTGGGCCCTCCCGCACAGATACGCAGTATTTT.